These 9 T cell receptor beta chains originate from one sample sequenced in a study of Graves' ophthalmopathy and Graves' hyperthyroidism. From RNA, the CDR3 regions of TCR beta chains were amplified and sequenced. A first-round RT-PCR used HTBI primers, followed by a second-round multiplex PCR. Via MiXCR, TCRdb re-called the multiplex PCR reads, giving one row per CDR3 protein. The top ten clones hold around 9.8% of a sample with approximately 500,000 distinct CDR3 sequences, around 15% of them seen once. Sequencing used blood. The receptors shown here come from a woman aged 25 to 45 with Graves' ophthalmopathy.

The sample holds many counts of this clonotype. This chain links TRBV6-1 with TRBJ2-2; D ambiguous. In germline, CDR1 is MNHNS, CDR2 SASEGT. This CDR3 contains 14 residues. Trimming removed 6 bases at V and 0 bases at J, with 8 bases between. The chain's CDR3 is CASRHGANTGELFF. The CDR3 DNA follows: TGTGCCAGCAGGCACGGCGCGAACACCGGGGAGCTGTTTTTT.

This clonotype came up many times. The chain combines TRBV7-9 with TRBJ2-7, with 7 nucleotides matching TRBD2. V shed 4 bases, J shed 2 bases, and the junction held 2 bases outside the gene matches. Germline V lookup: CDR1 SEHNR, CDR2 FQNEAQ (reference sequence). The CDR3 loop spans 13 amino acids. The CDR3 DNA reads as TGTGCCAGCAGCTCCGCGGGGGCCTACGAGCAGTACTTC. It codes for CASSSAGAYEQYF.

The table lists this clonotype with many counts. The chain is built from TRBV3-1 and TRBJ1-1, with D unclear. There are 14 residues in the CDR3. Trimming pared 10 bases from V and 1 base from J, leaving 16 bases between. Per the germline V gene, CDR1 is LGHDT and CDR2 is YNNKEL (reference sequence). The DNA of the CDR3 is TGTGCCACGACGACCGGTCGGAGGAACACTGAAGCTTTCTTT. Amino acid sequence: CATTTGRRNTEAFF.

This clonotype came up many times. CDR3 amino acids: CASSSGTGPENTIYF. For the CDR3, the DNA is TGTGCCAGCAGCTCCGGGACAGGACCTGAAAACACCATATATTTT. The V call is TRBV7-9, the J call TRBJ1-3; 8 bases match TRBD1. Trimming cost V 4 bases and J 6 bases; bases outside gene matches: 8. CDR3 length equals 15 residues. Germline V lookup: CDR1 SEHNR, CDR2 FQNEAQ (reference sequence).

In this sample, this clonotype turned up a few times. The chain has TRBV24-1 and TRBJ2-6, with a possible D match to TRBD2 (6 bases). Germline CDR1 KGHDR, CDR2 SFDVKD. This CDR3 is built from 16 residues. V lost 5 bases and J lost 1, with 11 bases in between. CDR3 protein: CATSVRGGSGANVLTF. Here the CDR3 DNA reads TGTGCCACCAGTGTGAGGGGAGGTTCTGGGGCCAACGTCCTGACTTTC.

Details on this clonotype: Being one base from a much bigger clone, this may be a read error. The chain links TRBV6-1 to TRBJ1-1; D is unresolved. Germline V gene lookup returns CDR1 MNHNS and CDR2 SASEGT. The CDR3 contains 15 residues. CDR3 region: CASTTEDFMNTEACF. CDR3 coding DNA: TGTGCCAGCACTACAGAAGATTTTATGAACACTGAAGCTTGCTTT.

This clonotype was recorded at least ten times. The chain has TRBV6-1 and TRBJ2-5; D remains unclear. This CDR3 comprises 15 residues. Trimming shortened V by 8 bases and J by 5 bases, and 21 bases separated the two germline ends. CDR1 and CDR2 from the germline V gene are MNHNS and SASEGT. The CDR3 sequence: CASPPLRRMGETQYF. DNA for the CDR3: TGTGCCAGCCCCCCCCTACGCCGGATGGGGGAGACCCAGTACTTC.

This clonotype has at least ten counts. The rearrangement uses TRBV29-1 and TRBJ1-5; D unresolved. V was pared by 7 bases and J by 2 bases, with 15 bases between. The CDR3 is made up of 14 amino acids. Germline assignment: CDR1 SQVTM and CDR2 ANQGSEA. The CDR3 sequence: CSATFPWGNQPQHF. CDR3 sequence (DNA): TGCAGCGCAACCTTTCCTTGGGGCAATCAGCCCCAGCATTTT.

This clonotype has at least ten counts. The genes are TRBV14 and TRBJ2-2; 7 bases agree with TRBD2. Germline V CDR1 and CDR2: SGHDN, FVKESK. With V trimmed by 5 bases and J by 2 bases, 5 bases remained unmatched. The CDR3 runs to 15 residues. In nucleotides, the CDR3 is TGTGCCAGCAGCGGTGCGGGGGTTAACACCGGGGAGCTGTTTTTT. Translating gives CASSGAGVNTGELFF.